This entry features one T cell receptor (beta chain) sequence. Its antigen is still unknown. The data originate from a study of T cell responses to AZD1222 COVID-19 vaccine. General study results and limits: Baseline seropositivity characterized only 5 or 6 AZD1222 recipients.

This table comes from immunoSEQ multiplex PCR, and its TCRdb copy is limited to in-frame clones, with some not included. This sample has about 220,000 clones, with roughly 91% found just once. Germline V gene lookup returns CDR1 MGHRA and CDR2 YSYEKL. Trimming removed 0 bases at V and 5 bases at J, with 7 bases between. The CDR3 spans 13 residues. The clonotype was recovered from an adult in good health. The specimen comprised peripheral blood, sampled on day 0 of MenACWY control vaccination. This chain uses TRBV4-1 with TRBJ1-2, with D perhaps TRBD1 (5 bases). The CDR3 nucleotides read TGCGCCAGCAGCCAAGACGCAGGGTATGGCTACACCTTC. Protein product: CASSQDAGYGYTF.